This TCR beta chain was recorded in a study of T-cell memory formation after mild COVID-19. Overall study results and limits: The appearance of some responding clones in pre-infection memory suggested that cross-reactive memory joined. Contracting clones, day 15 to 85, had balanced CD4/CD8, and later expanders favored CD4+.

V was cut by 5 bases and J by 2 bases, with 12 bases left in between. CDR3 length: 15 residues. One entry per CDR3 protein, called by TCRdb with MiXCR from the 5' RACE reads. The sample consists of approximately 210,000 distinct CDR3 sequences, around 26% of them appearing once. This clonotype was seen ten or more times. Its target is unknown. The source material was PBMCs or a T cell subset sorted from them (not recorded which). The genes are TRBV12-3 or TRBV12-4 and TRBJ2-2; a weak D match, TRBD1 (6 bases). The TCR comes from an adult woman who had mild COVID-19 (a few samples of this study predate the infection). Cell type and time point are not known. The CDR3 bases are TGTGCCAGCAGTCCCATGGGGGCTAACACCGGGGAGCTGTTTTTT. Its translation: CASSPMGANTGELFF.